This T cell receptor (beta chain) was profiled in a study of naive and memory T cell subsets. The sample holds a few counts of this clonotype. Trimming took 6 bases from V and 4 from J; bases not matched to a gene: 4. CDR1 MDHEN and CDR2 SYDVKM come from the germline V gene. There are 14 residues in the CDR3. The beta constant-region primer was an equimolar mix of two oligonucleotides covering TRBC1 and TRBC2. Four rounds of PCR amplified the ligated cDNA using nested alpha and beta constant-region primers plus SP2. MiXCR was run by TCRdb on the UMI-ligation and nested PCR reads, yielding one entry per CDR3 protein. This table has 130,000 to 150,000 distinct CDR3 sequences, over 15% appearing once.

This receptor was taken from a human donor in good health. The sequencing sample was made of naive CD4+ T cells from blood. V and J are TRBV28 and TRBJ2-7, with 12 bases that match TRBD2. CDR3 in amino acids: CASSRLAGVYEQYF. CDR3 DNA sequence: TGTGCCAGCAGCAGACTAGCGGGAGTTTACGAGCAGTACTTC.